The T cell receptor beta chain described here comes from a study of blood T cells in healthy people across ages. The V end lost 7 bases, the J end lost 6 bases, and 10 bases lay between the germline ends. Germline V gives CDR1 SGHTA, CDR2 FQGNSA. This CDR3 has 12 amino acids. This clonotype was seen a handful of times. The antigen is not known. Primers used in a second PCR of roughly 6 to 11 cycles were a sample-barcoded 5' primer and a J-beta primer mix. TCRdb itself ran the 5' RACE reads through MiXCR, one entry per CDR3 protein. The sample records approximately 960,000 distinct CDR3 sequences, 25% to 35% being singletons. General study findings and limits: Unsorted PBMCs blocked a conclusive comparison of naive and antigen-experienced cells.

This same sample was also part of a study on T cells of mothers and their children. From that report: Donation was provided by three healthy Caucasian mothers along with their six children. It was observed that no persistent microchimeric T cell clones could be detected.

V and J are TRBV7-2 and TRBJ2-1, with D possibly matching TRBD2 (5 bases). Source material: blood. The TCR sequence derives from a middle-aged woman in good health. Here the CDR3 DNA reads TGTGCCAGCAACGACGGACTCAATGAGCAGTTCTTC. Translation gives CASNDGLNEQFF.